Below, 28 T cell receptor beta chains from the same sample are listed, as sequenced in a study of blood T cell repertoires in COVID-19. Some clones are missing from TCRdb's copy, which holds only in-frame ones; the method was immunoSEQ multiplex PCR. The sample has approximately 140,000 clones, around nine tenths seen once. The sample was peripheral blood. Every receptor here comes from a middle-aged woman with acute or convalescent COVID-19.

The DNA of the CDR3 is TGTGCCAGTAGTTTACAGGGGAACACTGAAGCTTTCTTT. Translated, it gives CASSLQGNTEAFF. The chain employs TRBV19 and TRBJ1-1; D is perhaps TRBD1 (6 bases). V gave up 5 bases and J gave up 1 base, with 8 bases separating them. Germline V gene data show CDR1 as LNHDA and CDR2 as SQIVND (reference sequence). This CDR3 is built from 13 residues.

In DNA, the CDR3 is TGTGCCAGTAGTCCTCGGACAGGGGGCTACGAGCAGTACTTC. It yields the protein CASSPRTGGYEQYF. The chain recombines TRBV19 with TRBJ2-7; 10 positions agree with TRBD1. V was pared by 5 bases and J by 3 bases, with 4 bases of the junction left unmatched. The CDR3 has 14 residues. Germline lookup yields CDR1 LNHDA and CDR2 SQIVND (reference sequence).

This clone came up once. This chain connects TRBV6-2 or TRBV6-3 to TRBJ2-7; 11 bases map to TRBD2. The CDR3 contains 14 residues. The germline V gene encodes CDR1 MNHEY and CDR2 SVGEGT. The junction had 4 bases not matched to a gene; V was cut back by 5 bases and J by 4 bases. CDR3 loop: CASSLAGGRYEQYF. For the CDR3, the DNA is TGTGCCAGCAGTCTAGCGGGAGGTCGGTACGAGCAGTACTTC.

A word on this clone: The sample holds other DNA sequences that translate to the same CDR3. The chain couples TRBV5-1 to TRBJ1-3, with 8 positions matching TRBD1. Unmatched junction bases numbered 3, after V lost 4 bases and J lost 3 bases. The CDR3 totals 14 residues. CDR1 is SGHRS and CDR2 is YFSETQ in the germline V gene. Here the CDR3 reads CASSQGAGGNTIYF. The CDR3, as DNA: TGCGCCAGCAGCCAGGGGGCGGGTGGAAACACCATATATTTT.

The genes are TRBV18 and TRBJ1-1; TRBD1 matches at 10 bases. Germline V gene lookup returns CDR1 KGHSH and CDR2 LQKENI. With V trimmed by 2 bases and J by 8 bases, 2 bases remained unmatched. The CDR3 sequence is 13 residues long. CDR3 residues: CASSPGTGDEAFF. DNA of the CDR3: TGTGCCAGCTCACCAGGGACAGGGGACGAAGCTTTCTTT.

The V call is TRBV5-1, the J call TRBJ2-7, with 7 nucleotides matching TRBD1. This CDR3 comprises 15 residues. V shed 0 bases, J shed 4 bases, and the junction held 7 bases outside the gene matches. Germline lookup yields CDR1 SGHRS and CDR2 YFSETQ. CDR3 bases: TGCGCCAGCAGCTTGGAAGGGGGCTCGGGGTACGAGCAGTACTTC. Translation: CASSLEGGSGYEQYF.

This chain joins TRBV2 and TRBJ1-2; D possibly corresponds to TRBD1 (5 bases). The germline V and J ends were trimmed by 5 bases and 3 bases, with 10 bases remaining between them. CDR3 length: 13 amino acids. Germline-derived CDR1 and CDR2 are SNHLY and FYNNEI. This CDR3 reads CASSPSGYYGYTF. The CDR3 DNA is TGTGCCAGCAGTCCCTCAGGGTACTATGGCTACACCTTC. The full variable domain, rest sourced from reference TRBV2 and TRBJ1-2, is EPEVTQTPSHQVTQMGQEVILRCVPISNHLYFYWYRQILGQKVEFLVSFYNNEISEKSEIFDDQFSVERPDGSNFTLKIRSTKLEDSAMYFCASSPSGYYGYTFGSGTRLTVV.

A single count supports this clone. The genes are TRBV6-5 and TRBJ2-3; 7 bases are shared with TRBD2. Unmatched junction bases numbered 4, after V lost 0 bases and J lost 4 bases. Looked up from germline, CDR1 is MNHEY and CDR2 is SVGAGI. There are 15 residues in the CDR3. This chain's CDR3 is CASSYSTSKADTQYF. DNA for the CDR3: TGTGCCAGCAGTTACTCGACTAGCAAGGCAGATACGCAGTATTTT.

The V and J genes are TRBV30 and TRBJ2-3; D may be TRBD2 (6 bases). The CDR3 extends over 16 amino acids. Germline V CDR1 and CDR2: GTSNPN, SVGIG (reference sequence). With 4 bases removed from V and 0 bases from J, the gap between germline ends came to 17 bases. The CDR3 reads CAWTPHPGTSTDTQYF. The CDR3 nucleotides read TGTGCCTGGACCCCACACCCAGGGACTAGCACAGATACGCAGTATTTT.

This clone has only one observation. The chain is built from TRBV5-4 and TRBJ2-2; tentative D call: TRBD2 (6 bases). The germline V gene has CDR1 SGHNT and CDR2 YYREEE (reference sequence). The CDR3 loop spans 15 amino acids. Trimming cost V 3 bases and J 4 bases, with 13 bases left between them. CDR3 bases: TGTGCCAGCAGCTCTTGGGGGGTTGGCACCGGGGAGCTGTTTTTT. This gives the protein CASSSWGVGTGELFF.

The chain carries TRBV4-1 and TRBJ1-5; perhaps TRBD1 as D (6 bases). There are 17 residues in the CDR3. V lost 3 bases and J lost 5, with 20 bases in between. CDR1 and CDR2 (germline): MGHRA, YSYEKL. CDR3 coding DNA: TGCGCCAGCAGCCATGAACTCCAATGGACAGAATATCAGCCCCAGCATTTT. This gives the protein CASSHELQWTEYQPQHF.

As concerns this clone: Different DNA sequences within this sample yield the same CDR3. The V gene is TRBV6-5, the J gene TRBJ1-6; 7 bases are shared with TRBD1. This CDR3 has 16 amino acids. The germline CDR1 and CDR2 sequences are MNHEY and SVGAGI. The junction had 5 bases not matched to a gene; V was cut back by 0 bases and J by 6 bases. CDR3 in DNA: TGTGCCAGCAGTTACTCACGGGACAGCTTTAATTCACCCCTCCACTTT. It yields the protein CASSYSRDSFNSPLHF.

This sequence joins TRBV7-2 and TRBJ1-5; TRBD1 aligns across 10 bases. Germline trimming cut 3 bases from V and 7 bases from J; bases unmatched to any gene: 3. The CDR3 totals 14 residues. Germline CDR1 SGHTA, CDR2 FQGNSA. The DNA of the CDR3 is TGTGCCAGCAGCTTGACAGGGGGCGACCAGCCCCAGCATTTT. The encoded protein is CASSLTGGDQPQHF.

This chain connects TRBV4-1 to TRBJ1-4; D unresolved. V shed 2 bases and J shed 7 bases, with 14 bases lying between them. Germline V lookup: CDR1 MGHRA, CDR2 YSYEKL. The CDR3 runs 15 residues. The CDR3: CASSQPDLAGEKLFF. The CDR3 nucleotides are TGCGCCAGCAGCCAACCTGACCTGGCGGGTGAAAAACTGTTTTTT.

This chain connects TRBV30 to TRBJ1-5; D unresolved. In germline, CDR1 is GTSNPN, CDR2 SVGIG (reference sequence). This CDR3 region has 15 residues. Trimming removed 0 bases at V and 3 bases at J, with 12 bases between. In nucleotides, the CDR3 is TGTGCCTGGAGTGTACCGGCCGGACTCAATCAGCCCCAGCATTTT. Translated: CAWSVPAGLNQPQHF. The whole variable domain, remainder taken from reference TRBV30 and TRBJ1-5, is SQTIHQWPATLVQPVGSPLSLECTVEGTSNPNLYWYRQAAGRGLQLLFYSVGIGQISSEVPQNLSASRPQDRQFILSSKKLLLSDSGFYLCAWSVPAGLNQPQHFGDGTRLSIL.

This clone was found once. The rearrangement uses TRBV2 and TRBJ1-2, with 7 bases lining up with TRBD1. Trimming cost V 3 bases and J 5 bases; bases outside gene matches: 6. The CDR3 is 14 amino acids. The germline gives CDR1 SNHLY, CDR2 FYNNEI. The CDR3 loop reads CASSDGQGGYGYTF. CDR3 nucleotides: TGTGCCAGCAGTGACGGTCAGGGGGGTTATGGCTACACCTTC.

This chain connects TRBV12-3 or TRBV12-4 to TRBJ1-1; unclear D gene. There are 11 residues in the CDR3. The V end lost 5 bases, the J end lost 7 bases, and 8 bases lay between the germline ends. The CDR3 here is CASSPYDEAFF. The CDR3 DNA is TGTGCCAGCAGTCCCTACGATGAAGCTTTCTTT.

CDR3 amino acids: CASSLEAGTNNSPLHF. The CDR3 DNA reads TGCGCCAGCAGCTTGGAGGCCGGGACTAATAATTCACCCCTCCACTTT. The chain has TRBV5-1 and TRBJ1-6; TRBD1 is a possible D gene (5 bases). The CDR3 runs 16 residues. Germline V gene sequence: CDR1 SGHRS, CDR2 YFSETQ. V was cut by 0 bases and J by 5 bases, with 12 bases left in between.

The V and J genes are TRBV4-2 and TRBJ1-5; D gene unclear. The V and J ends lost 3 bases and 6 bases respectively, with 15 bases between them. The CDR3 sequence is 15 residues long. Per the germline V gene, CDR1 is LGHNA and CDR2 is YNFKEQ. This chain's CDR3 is CASSQDYSAFQPQHF. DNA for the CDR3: TGTGCCAGCAGCCAGGACTATTCAGCGTTTCAGCCCCAGCATTTT.

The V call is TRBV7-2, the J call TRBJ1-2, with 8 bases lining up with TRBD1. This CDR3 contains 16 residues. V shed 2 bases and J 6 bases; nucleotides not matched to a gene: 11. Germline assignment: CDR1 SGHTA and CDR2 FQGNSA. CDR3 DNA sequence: TGTGCCAGCAGCTTATCAGGGGGCGCGGGTGGAGATGGCTACACCTTC. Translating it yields CASSLSGGAGGDGYTF.

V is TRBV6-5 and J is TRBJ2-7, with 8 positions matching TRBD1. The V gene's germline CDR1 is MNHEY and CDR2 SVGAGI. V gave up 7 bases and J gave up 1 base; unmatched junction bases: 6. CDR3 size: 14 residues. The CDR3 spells CASKGQGSSYEQYF. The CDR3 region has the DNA TGTGCCAGCAAAGGACAGGGAAGTTCCTACGAGCAGTACTTC.

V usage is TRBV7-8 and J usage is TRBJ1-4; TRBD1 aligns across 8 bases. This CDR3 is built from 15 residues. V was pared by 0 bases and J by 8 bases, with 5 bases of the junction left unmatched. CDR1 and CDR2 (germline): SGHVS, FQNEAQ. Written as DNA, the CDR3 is TGTGCCAGCAGCTTAGCGTGGACAGGGAAAGAAAAACTGTTTTTT. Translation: CASSLAWTGKEKLFF.

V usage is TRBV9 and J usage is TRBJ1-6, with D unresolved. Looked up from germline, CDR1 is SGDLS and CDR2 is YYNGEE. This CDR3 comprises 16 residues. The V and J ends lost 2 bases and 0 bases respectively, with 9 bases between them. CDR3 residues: CASSVGEGSYNSPLHF. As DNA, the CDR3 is TGTGCCAGCAGCGTGGGCGAAGGCTCCTATAATTCACCCCTCCACTTT.

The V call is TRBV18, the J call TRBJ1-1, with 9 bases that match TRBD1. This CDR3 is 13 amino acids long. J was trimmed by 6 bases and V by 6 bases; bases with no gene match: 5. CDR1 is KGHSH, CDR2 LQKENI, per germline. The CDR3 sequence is CASSLGTGSEAFF. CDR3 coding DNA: TGTGCCAGCTCGCTCGGGACAGGGTCTGAAGCTTTCTTT.

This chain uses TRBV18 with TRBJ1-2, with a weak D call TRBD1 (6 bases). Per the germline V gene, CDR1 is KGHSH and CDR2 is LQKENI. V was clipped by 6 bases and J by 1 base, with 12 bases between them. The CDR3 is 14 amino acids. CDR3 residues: CASSLTGSNYGYTF. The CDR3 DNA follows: TGTGCCAGCTCCCTGACAGGAAGTAACTATGGCTACACCTTC. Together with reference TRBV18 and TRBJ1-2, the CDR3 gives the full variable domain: NAGVMQNPRHLVRRRGQEARLRCSPMKGHSHVYWYRQLPEEGLKFMVYLQKENIIDESGMPKERFSAEFPKEGPSILRIQQVVRGDSAAYFCASSLTGSNYGYTFGSGTRLTVV.

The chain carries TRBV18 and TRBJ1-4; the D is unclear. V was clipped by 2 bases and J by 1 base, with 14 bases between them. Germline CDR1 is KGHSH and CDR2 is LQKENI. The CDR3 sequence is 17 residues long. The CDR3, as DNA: TGTGCCAGCTCACCAGAGGCGGAACTAGGAACTAATGAAAAACTGTTTTTT. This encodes CASSPEAELGTNEKLFF. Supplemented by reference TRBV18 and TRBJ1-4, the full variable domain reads NAGVMQNPRHLVRRRGQEARLRCSPMKGHSHVYWYRQLPEEGLKFMVYLQKENIIDESGMPKERFSAEFPKEGPSILRIQQVVRGDSAAYFCASSPEAELGTNEKLFFGSGTQLSVL.

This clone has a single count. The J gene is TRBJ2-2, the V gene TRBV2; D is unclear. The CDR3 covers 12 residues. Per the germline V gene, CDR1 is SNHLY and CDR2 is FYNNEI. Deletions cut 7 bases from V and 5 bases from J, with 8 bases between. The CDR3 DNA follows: TGTGCCAGCAACTGGGCGACCGGGGAGCTGTTTTTT. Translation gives CASNWATGELFF.

CDR3 nucleotide sequence: TGTGCCAGCAGCTTGGAACAGCTTAGCAATCAGCCCCAGCATTTT. This translates into CASSLEQLSNQPQHF. This chain uses TRBV5-6 with TRBJ1-5; no reliable D call. The CDR3 runs 15 residues. Germline V gives CDR1 SGHDT, CDR2 YYEEEE. V dropped 0 bases and J dropped 0 bases, with 7 bases sitting between them.